This T cell receptor beta chain emerged from a study of monozygotic twins with inflammatory bowel disease. Regarding the study as a whole: Healthy twins shared more clonotypes with others than IBD patients, most markedly active ones. Lower TCRbeta diversity (inverse Simpson) was seen in IBD patients than in healthy co-twins.

Notes on this clonotype: The antigen is not known.

TCRdb re-called the 5' RACE reads; every CDR3 protein appears as one record, without DNA. Its listing shows fewer than 450,000 distinct CDR3 sequences. CDR3 size: 14 residues. Looked up from germline, CDR1 is SGDLS and CDR2 is YYNGEE. The sample taken for sequencing was blood. The source of this sequence is a human donor with ulcerative colitis or Crohn's disease, or a healthy co-twin of an affected twin (not recorded which). The J gene is TRBJ1-2, the V gene TRBV9; the D call from TCRdb, TRBD1, cannot be confirmed without DNA. CDR3 region: CASSTGTVYYGYSF.